A single sample is the source of the 2 T cell receptor beta chains below, sequenced in a study of T cells expressing NK-cell markers. Each CDR3 protein gets one entry in TCRdb, which reprocessed the 5' RACE reads and gives no DNA. The sample has roughly 380,000 distinct CDR3 sequences, and its top ten clones hold roughly 5.2%. The sample comprised blood T cells: a sorted CD56 or NKG2C T cell subset, CD4+ or CD8+ T cells, or bulk PBMC T cells (not recorded which). These receptors all come from a man aged 18-69 years in good health.

The gene calls are TRBV5-1 and TRBJ1-2; TCRdb outputs TRBD1, but without DNA this stays unchecked. Per the germline V gene, CDR1 is SGHRS and CDR2 is YFSETQ. The CDR3 extends over 15 amino acids. This chain's CDR3 is CASSLGGGAAYGYTF.

The chain links TRBV6-1 to TRBJ2-7; without DNA, the TCRdb call of TRBD2 cannot be checked. Germline-derived CDR1 and CDR2 are MNHNS and SASEGT. The CDR3 extends over 15 amino acids. CDR3 amino acids: CASSDQGPSSYEQYF.